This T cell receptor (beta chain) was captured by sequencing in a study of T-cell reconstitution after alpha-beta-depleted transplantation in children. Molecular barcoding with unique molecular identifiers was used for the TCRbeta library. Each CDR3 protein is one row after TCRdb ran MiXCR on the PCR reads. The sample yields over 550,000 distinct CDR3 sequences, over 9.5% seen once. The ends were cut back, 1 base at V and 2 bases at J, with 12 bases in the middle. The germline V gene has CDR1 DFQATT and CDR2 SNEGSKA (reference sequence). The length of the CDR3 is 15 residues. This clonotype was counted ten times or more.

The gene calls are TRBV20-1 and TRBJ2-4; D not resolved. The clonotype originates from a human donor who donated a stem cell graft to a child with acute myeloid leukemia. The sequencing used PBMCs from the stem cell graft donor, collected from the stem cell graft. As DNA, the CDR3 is TGCAGTGCTAGAGTGATTGGGAAACCCAAAAACATTCAGTACTTC. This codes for CSARVIGKPKNIQYF.